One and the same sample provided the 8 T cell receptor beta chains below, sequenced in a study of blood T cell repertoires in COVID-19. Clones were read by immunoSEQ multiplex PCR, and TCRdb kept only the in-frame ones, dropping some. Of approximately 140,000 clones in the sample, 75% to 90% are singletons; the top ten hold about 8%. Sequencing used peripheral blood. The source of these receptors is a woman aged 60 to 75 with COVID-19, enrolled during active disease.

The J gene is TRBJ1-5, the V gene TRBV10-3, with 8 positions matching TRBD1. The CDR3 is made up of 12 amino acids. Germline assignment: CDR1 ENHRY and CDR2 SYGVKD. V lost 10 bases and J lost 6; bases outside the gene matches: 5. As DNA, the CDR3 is TGTGCCAGTGGACAGGGTGGTCAGCCCCAGCATTTT. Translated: CASGQGGQPQHF.

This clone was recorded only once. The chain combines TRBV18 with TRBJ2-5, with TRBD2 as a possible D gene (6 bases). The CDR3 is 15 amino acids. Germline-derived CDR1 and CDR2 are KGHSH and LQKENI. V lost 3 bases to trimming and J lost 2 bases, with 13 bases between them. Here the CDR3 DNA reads TGTGCCAGCTCACCTGTAGCGGACACTCAAGAGACCCAGTACTTC. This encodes CASSPVADTQETQYF.

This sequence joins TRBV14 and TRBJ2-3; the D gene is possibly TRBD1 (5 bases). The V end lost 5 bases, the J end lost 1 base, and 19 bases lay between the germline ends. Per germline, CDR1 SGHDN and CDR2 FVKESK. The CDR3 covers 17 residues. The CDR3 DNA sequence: TGTGCCAGCAGCGGTGCCTCCTACAGGTCCCGCACAGATACGCAGTATTTT. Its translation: CASSGASYRSRTDTQYF. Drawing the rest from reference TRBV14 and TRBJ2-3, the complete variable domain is EAGVTQFPSHSVIEKGQTVTLRCDPISGHDNLYWYRRVMGKEIKFLLHFVKESKQDESGMPNNRFLAERTGGTYSTLKVQPAELEDSGVYFCASSGASYRSRTDTQYFGPGTRLTVL.

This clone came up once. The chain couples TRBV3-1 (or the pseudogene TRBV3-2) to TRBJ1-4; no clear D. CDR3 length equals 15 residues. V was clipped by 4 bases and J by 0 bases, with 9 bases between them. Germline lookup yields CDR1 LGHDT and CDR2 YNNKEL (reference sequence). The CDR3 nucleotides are TGTGCCAGCAGCCTCCGGTATGCAACTAATGAAAAACTGTTTTTT. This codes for CASSLRYATNEKLFF.

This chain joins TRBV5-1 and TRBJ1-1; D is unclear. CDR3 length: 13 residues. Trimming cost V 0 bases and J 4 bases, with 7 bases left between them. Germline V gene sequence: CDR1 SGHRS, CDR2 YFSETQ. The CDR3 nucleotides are TGCGCCAGCAGCTTGGCGGGGTCCACTGAAGCTTTCTTT. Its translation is CASSLAGSTEAFF.

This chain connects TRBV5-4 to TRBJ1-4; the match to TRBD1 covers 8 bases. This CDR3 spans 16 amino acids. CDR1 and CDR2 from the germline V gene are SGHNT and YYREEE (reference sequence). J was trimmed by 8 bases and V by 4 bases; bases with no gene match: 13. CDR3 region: CASSASGRGRGEKLFF. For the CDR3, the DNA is TGTGCCAGCAGCGCCTCAGGCAGGGGGCGAGGGGAAAAACTGTTTTTT.

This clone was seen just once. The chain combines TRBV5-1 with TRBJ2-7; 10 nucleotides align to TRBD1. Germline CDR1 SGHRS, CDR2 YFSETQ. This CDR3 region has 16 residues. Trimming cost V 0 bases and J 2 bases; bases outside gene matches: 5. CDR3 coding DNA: TGCGCCAGCAGCTTGGCTAGAGGACAGGGGGCCTACGAGCAGTACTTC. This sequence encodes CASSLARGQGAYEQYF. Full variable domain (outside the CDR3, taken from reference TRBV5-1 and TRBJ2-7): KAGVTQTPRYLIKTRGQQVTLSCSPISGHRSVSWYQQTPGQGLQFLFEYFSETQRNKGNFPGRFSGRQFSNSRSEMNVSTLELGDSALYLCASSLARGQGAYEQYFGPGTRLTVT.

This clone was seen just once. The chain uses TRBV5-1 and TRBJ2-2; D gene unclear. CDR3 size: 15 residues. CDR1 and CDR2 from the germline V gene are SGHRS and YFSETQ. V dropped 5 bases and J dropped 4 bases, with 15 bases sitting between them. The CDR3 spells CASSRLTLSTGELFF. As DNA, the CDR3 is TGCGCCAGCAGTCGTTTAACGCTATCCACCGGGGAGCTGTTTTTT.